This TCR beta chain was observed in a study of response to subunit inactivated influenza vaccine. There are a few counts of this clonotype. What it binds is unknown. MiXCR, applied by TCRdb to the RT-PCR reads, yields one record per CDR3 protein. The table includes approximately 500,000 distinct CDR3 sequences, less than 15% detected once. Per the germline V gene, CDR1 is SGHRS and CDR2 is YFSETQ. The V and J ends lost 4 bases and 7 bases respectively, with 12 bases between them. The CDR3 is made up of 14 amino acids. Whole-study findings and limits: Every seasonal influenza vaccination brings in few new T cells, the authors suggested.

The specimen was PBMCs from blood, collected roughly 12 days after vaccination. The V and J genes are TRBV5-1 and TRBJ1-6; D call uncertain. This clonotype originated in a man aged 50-60 years who received an inactivated influenza vaccine. CDR3 DNA: TGCGCCAGCAGCCCCGGACGGAGCAATTCACCCCTCCACTTT. This encodes CASSPGRSNSPLHF.